This T cell receptor (beta chain) is drawn from a study of T cell repertoires in cytomegalovirus infection. Study as a whole: From public TCR beta signatures came an indication of both CMV infection and matching HLA type.

CDR1 is LNHDA, CDR2 SQIVND, per germline (reference sequence). The CDR3 length is 17 residues. V was pared by 7 bases and J by 7 bases, with 11 bases of the junction left unmatched. TCRdb re-called the reads with MiXCR, one entry per CDR3 protein. The table includes over 150,000 distinct CDR3 sequences, approximately 18% detected once. This clonotype was picked up a small number of times. Sequenced input: CD8+ T cells from PBMCs. The clonotype comes from a human donor in good health (CMV status not recorded). Some clones in this sample may be carry-over from other donors' samples. The rearrangement uses TRBV19 and TRBJ2-1; 15 positions match TRBD2. Here the CDR3 reads CASTPGLAGGPRNEQFF. The DNA of the CDR3 is TGTGCCAGTACCCCCGGACTAGCGGGGGGGCCAAGGAATGAGCAGTTCTTC.